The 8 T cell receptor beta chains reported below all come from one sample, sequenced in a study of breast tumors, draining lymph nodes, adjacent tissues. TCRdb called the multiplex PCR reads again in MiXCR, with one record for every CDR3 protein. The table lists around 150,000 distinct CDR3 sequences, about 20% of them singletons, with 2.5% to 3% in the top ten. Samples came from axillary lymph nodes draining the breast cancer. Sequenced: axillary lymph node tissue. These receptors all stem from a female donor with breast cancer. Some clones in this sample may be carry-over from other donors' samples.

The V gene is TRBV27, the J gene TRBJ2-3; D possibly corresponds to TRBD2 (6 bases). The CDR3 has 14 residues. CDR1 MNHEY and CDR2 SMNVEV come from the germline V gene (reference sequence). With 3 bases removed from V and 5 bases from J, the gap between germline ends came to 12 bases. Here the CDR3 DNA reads TGTGCCAGCAGTTTTGTGGGAGCGGGAGATACGCAGTATTTT. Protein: CASSFVGAGDTQYF.

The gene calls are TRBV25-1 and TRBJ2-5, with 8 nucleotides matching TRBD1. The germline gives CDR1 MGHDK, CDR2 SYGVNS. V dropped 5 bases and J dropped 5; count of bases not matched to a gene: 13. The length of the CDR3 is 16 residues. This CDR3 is CASSPGQGAYPETQYF. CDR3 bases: TGTGCCAGCAGTCCGGGGCAGGGGGCCTATCCGGAGACCCAGTACTTC.

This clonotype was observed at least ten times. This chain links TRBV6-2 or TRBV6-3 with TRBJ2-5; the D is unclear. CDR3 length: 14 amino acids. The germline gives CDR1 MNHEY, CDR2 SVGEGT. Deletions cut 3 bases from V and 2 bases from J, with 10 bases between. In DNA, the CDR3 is TGTGCCAGCAGTTATTGGGTAGATCAAGAGACCCAGTACTTC. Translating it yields CASSYWVDQETQYF.

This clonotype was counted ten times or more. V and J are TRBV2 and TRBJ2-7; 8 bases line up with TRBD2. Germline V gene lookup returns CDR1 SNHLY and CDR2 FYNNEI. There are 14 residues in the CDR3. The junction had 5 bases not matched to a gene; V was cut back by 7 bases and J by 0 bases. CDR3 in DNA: TGTGCCAGCACCACTAGCGGTAGCTCCTACGAGCAGTACTTC. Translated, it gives CASTTSGSSYEQYF.

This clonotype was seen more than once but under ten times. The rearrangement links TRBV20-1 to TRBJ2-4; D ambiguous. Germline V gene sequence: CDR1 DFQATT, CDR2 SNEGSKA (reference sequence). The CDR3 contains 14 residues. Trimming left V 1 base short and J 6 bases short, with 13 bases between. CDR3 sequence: CSARGASPRNIQYF. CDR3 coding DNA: TGCAGTGCTAGAGGGGCCTCGCCCCGAAACATTCAGTACTTC.

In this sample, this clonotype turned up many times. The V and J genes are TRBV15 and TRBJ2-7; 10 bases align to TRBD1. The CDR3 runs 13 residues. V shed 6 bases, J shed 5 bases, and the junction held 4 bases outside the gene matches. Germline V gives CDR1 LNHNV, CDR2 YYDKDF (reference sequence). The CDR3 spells CATRGQGTNEQYF. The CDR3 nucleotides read TGTGCCACCAGGGGACAGGGGACAAACGAGCAGTACTTC. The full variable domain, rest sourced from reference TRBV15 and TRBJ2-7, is DAMVIQNPRYQVTQFGKPVTLSCSQTLNHNVMYWYQQKSSQAPKLLFHYYDKDFNNEADTPDNFQSRRPNTSFCFLDIRSPGLGDTAMYLCATRGQGTNEQYFGPGTRLTVT.

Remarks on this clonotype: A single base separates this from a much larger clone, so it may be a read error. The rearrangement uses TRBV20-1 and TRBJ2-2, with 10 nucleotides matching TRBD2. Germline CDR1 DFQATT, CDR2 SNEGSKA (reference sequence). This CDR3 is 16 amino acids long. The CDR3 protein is CGATQPSGSLTGELFF. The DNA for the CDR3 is TGCGGTGCTACCCAACCTAGCGGGAGTCTGACCGGGGAGCTGTTTTTT.

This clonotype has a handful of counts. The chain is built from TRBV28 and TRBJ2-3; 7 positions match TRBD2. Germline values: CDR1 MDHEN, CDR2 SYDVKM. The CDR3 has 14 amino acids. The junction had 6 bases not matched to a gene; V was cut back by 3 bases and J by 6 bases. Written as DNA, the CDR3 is TGTGCCAGCAGTTTTGGGGAGGGGTCGGATACGCAGTATTTT. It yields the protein CASSFGEGSDTQYF.